The entry below describes one TCR beta chain. What it binds is unknown. Germline CDR1 is SGHNT and CDR2 is YENEEA. Trimming pared 5 bases from V and 6 bases from J, leaving 11 bases between. The CDR3 is 13 amino acids. Both 60 Vbeta primers and 13 Jbeta primers went into the PCR. Measured with immunoSEQ multiplex PCR; TCRdb has only the in-frame clones, and not every one. The sample has around 120,000 clones; approximately 81% are singletons. This record belongs to a study of cytomegalovirus exposure and HLA in healthy donors. Study-wide results and limits: Presence/absence analyses treated sequencing depth as roughly uniform across donors.

The chain has TRBV11-3 and TRBJ2-1, with a possible D match to TRBD1 (5 bases). The sequencing input was PBMCs. The clonotype originates from a man between 25 and 39 years old in good health and CMV-seropositive. In DNA form, the CDR3 reads TGTGCCAGCAGCACAAGTAGGGGCAATGAGCAGTTCTTC. It codes for CASSTSRGNEQFF.